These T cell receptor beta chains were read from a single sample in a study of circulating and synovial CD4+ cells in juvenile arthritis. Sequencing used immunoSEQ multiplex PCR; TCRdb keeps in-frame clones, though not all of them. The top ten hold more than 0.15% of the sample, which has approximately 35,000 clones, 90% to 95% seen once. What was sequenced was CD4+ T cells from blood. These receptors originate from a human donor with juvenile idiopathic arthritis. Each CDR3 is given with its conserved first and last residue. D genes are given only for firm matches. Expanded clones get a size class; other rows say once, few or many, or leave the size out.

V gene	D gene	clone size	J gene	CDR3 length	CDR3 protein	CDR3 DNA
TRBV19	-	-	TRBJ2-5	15	CASSIGEGMGETQYF	TGTGCCAGTAGTATAGGAGAGGGCATGGGAGAGACCCAGTACTTC
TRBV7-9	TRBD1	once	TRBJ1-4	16	CASSVYRDRAQEKLFF	TGTGCCAGCAGCGTCTACCGGGACAGGGCTCAAGAAAAACTGTTTTTT
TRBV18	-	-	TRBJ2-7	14	CASSGGGDSYEQYF	TGTGCCAGCTCAGGAGGTGGGGACTCTTACGAGCAGTACTTC
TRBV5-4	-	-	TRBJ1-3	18	CASSLVASGSPSGNTIYF	TGTGCCAGCAGCTTGGTAGCGTCTGGTAGCCCCTCTGGAAACACCATATATTTT
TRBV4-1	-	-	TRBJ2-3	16	CASSQVGRGRTDTQYF	TGCGCCAGCAGCCAAGTGGGGCGGGGTCGCACAGATACGCAGTATTTT
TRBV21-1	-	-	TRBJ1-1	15	CASSKALGQKPEAFF	TGTGCCAGCAGCAAAGCGCTTGGGCAGAAGCCTGAAGCTTTCTTT
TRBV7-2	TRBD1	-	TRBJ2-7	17	CASSLARMGTESYEQYF	TGTGCCAGCAGCTTAGCGCGTATGGGGACAGAGTCCTACGAGCAGTACTTC
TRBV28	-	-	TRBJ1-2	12	CAAASIDYGYTF	TGCGCCGCCGCGAGCATAGACTATGGCTACACCTTC
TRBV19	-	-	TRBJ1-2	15	CASRKPGLGNYGYTF	TGTGCCAGTAGGAAACCGGGACTGGGAAACTATGGCTACACCTTC
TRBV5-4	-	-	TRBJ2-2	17	CASSPGGGVFRTGELFF	TGTGCCAGCAGCCCGGGTGGCGGGGTATTTCGTACCGGGGAGCTGTTTTTT
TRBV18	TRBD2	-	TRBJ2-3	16	CASSLQSGGVTDTQYF	TGTGCCAGCTCACTTCAAAGCGGGGGGGTCACAGATACGCAGTATTTT
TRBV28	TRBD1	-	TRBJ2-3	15	CASSNGQVETDTQYF	TGTGCCAGCAGCAACGGACAGGTAGAAACAGATACGCAGTATTTT
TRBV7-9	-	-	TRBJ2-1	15	CASSGGKYGRNEQFF	TGTGCCAGCAGTGGGGGGAAATACGGGCGCAACGAGCAGTTCTTC
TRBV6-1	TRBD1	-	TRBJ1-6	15	CASSRDRQLNSPLHF	TGTGCCAGCAGCCGGGACAGGCAACTGAATTCACCCCTCCACTTT
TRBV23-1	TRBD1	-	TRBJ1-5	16	CASSQSDRGGNQPQHF	TGCGCCAGCAGTCAATCGGACAGGGGAGGCAATCAGCCCCAGCATTTT
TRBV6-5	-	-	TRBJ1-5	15	CASTSYFGGNQPQHF	TGTGCCAGCACCTCTTATTTCGGGGGAAATCAGCCCCAGCATTTT
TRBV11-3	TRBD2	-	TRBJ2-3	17	CASSLGRSGRGTDTQYF	TGTGCCAGCAGCTTAGGGCGGAGCGGGAGGGGCACAGATACGCAGTATTTT
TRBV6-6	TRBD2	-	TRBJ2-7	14	CASSLAGGPYEQYF	TGTGCCAGCAGCCTAGCGGGGGGGCCCTACGAGCAGTACTTC
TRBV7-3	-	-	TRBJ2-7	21	CASSSNDLRTETHKTSYEQYF	TGTGCCAGCAGCTCTAATGACCTTAGGACAGAGACTCACAAAACCTCCTACGAGCAGTACTTC
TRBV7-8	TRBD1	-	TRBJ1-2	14	CASSLAMTGAGYTF	TGTGCCAGCAGCTTAGCTATGACAGGGGCTGGCTACACCTTC
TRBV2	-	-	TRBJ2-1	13	CASRTSSRGEQFF	TGTGCCAGCAGGACTAGTAGCCGCGGTGAGCAGTTCTTC
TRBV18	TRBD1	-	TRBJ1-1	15	CASSPVGQPNTEAFF	TGTGCCAGCTCACCCGTGGGACAGCCGAACACTGAAGCTTTCTTT
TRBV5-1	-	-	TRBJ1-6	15	CASSLVPGNNSPLHF	TGCGCCAGCAGCTTGGTCCCAGGGAATAATTCCCCCCTCCACTTT
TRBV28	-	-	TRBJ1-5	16	CASSFWGGTGNQPQHF	TGTGCCAGCAGTTTTTGGGGGGGCACGGGCAATCAGCCCCAGCATTTT
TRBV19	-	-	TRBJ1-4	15	CASSIDLGGNEKLFF	TGTGCCAGTAGTATAGATCTAGGCGGTAATGAAAAACTGTTTTTT
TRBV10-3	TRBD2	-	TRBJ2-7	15	CAITEGREGPYEQYF	TGTGCCATCACTGAGGGGCGGGAGGGCCCATACGAGCAGTACTTC
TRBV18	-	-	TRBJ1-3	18	CASSPPGSRDNSGNTIYF	TGTGCCAGCTCACCACCGGGAAGTCGGGACAACTCTGGAAACACCATATATTTT
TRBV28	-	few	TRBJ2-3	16	CASSFDGTARTDTQYF	TGTGCCAGCAGTTTCGACGGGACTGCTCGCACAGATACGCAGTATTTT
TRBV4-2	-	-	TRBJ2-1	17	CASSQDLGQGGNNEQFF	TGTGCCAGCAGCCAAGATCTTGGGCAGGGCGGGAACAATGAGCAGTTCTTC
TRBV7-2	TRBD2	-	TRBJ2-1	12	CASSLPGTRIFF	TGTGCCAGCAGCTTACCCGGGACTAGAATATTCTTC
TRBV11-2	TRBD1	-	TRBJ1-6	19	CASSLAMTGSSSYNSPLHF	TGTGCCAGCAGCTTAGCTATGACAGGGTCCAGCTCCTATAATTCCCCCCTCCACTTT